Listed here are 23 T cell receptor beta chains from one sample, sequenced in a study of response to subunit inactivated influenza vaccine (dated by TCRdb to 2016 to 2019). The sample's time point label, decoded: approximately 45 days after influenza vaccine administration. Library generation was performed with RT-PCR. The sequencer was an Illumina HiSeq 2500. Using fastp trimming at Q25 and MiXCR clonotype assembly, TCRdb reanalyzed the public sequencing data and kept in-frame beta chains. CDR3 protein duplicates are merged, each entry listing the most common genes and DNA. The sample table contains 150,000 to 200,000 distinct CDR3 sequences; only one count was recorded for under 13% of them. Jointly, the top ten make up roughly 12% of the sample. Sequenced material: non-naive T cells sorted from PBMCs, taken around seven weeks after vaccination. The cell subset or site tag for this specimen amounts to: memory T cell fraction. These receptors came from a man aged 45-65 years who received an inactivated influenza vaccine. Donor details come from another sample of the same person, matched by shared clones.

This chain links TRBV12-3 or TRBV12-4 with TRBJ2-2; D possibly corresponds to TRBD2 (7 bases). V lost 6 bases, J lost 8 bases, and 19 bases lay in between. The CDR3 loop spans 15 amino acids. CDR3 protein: CASRSTGGQRGELFF. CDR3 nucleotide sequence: TGTGCCAGCAGATCCACGGGGGGCCAGAGGGGGGAGCTGTTTTTT.

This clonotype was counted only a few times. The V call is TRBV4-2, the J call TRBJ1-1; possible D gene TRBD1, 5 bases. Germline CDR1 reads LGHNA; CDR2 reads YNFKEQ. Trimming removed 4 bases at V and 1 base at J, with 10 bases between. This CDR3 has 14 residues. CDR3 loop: CASSPGQGNTEAFF. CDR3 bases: TGTGCCAGCAGCCCAGGGCAGGGGAACACTGAAGCTTTCTTT.

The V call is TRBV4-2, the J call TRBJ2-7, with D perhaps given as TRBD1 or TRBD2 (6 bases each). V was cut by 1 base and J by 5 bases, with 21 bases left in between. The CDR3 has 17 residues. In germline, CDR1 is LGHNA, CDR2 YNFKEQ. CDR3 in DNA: TGTGCCAGCAGCCAAGGCTCCTTCGGGGGCAGGTGGAACGAGCAGTACTTC. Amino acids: CASSQGSFGGRWNEQYF.

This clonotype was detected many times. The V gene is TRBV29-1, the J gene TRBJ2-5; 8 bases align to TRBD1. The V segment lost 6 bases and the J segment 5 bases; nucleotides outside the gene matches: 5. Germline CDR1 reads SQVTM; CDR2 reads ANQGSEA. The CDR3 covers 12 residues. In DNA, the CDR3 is TGCAGCGTCGGACAGGGCTTGGAGACCCAGTACTTC. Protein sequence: CSVGQGLETQYF.

The CDR3 region is CASGTSGYEQYF. In DNA, the CDR3 is TGTGCCAGCGGGACTAGCGGCTACGAGCAGTACTTC. The rearrangement joins TRBV28 to TRBJ2-7, with 11 bases matching TRBD2. This CDR3 comprises 12 residues. Germline CDR1 reads MDHEN; CDR2 reads SYDVKM. The ends lost 8 bases at V and 3 bases at J; junction bases unmatched: 0.

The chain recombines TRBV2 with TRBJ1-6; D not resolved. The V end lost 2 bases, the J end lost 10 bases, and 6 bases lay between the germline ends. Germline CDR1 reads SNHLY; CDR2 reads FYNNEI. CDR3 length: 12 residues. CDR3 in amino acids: CASSEPASPLHF. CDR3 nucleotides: TGTGCCAGCAGTGAACCGGCGTCACCCCTCCACTTT. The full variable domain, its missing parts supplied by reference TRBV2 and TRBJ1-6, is EPEVTQTPSHQVTQMGQEVILRCVPISNHLYFYWYRQILGQKVEFLVSFYNNEISEKSEIFDDQFSVERPDGSNFTLKIRSTKLEDSAMYFCASSEPASPLHFGNGTRLTVT.

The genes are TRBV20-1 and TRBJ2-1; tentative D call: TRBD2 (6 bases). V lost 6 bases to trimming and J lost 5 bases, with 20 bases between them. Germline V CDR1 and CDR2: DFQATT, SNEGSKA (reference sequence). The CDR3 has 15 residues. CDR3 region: CSATTPGSNHNEQFF. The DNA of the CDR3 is TGCAGTGCAACCACCCCCGGGAGCAATCACAATGAGCAGTTCTTC.

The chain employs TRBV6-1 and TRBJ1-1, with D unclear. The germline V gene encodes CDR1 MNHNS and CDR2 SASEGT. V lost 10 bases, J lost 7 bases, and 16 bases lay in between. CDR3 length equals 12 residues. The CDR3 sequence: CATSRAEIEAFF. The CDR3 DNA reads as TGTGCCACCTCTAGGGCGGAGATTGAAGCTTTCTTT.

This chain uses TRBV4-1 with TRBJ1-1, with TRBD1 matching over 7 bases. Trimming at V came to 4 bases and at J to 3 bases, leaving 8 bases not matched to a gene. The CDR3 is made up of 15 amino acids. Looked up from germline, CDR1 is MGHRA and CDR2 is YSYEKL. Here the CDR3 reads CASSRKKTGDTEAFF. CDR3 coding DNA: TGCGCCAGCAGCCGAAAGAAAACAGGGGACACTGAAGCTTTCTTT.

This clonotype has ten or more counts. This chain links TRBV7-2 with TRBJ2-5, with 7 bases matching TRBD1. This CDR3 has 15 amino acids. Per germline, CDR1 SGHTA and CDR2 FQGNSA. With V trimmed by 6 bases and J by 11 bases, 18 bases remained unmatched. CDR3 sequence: CASRSDRESFTMQYF. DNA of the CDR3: TGTGCCAGCAGGTCAGACAGGGAATCGTTCACTATGCAGTACTTC.

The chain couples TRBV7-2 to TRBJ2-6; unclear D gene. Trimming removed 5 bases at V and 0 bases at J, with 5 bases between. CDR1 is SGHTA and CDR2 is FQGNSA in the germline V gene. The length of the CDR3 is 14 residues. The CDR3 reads CASSPRSGANVLTF. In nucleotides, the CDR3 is TGTGCCAGCAGCCCCCGCTCTGGGGCCAACGTCCTGACTTTC. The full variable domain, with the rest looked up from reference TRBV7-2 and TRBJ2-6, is GAGVSQSPSNKVTEKGKDVELRCDPISGHTALYWYRQSLGQGLEFLIYFQGNSAPDKSGLPSDRFSAERTGGSVSTLTIQRTQQEDSAVYLCASSPRSGANVLTFGAGSRLTVL.

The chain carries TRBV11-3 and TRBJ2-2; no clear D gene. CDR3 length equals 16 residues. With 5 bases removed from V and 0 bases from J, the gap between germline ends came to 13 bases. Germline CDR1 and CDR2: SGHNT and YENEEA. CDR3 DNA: TGTGCCAGCAGCGAAACCGGGCATCCGAACACCGGGGAGCTGTTTTTT. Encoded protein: CASSETGHPNTGELFF.

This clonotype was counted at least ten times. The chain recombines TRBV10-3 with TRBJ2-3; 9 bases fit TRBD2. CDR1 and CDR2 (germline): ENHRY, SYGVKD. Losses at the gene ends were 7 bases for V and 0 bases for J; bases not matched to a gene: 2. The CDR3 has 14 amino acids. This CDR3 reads CAINAGGSTDTQYF. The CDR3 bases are TGTGCCATCAATGCGGGGGGGAGCACAGATACGCAGTATTTT.

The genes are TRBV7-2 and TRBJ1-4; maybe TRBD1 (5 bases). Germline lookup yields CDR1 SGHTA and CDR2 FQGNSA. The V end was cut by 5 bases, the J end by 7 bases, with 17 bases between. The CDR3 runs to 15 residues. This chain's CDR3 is CASSPQGGFGEKLFF. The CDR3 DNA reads TGTGCCAGCAGCCCGCAGGGCGGGTTCGGTGAAAAACTGTTTTTT.

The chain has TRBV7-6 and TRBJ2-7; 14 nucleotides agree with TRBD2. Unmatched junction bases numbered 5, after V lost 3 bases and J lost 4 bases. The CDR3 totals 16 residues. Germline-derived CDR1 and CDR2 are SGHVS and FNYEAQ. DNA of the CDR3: TGTGCCAGCAGCTTTGGGACTAGCGGGAGTAGTTACGAGCAGTACTTC. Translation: CASSFGTSGSSYEQYF.

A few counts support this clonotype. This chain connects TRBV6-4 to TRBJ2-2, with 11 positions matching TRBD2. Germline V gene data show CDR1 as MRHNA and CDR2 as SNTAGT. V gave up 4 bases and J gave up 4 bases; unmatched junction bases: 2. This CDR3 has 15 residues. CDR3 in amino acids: CASSVLAGVTGELFF. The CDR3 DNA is TGTGCCAGCAGTGTACTAGCGGGAGTCACCGGGGAGCTGTTTTTT.

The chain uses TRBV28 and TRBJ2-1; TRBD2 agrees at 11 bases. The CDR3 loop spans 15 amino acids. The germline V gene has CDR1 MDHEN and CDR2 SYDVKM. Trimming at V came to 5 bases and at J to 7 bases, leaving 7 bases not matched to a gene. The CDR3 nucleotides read TGTGCCAGCAGTATACTAGTAGCGGGAGGGAATGAGCAGTTCTTC. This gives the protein CASSILVAGGNEQFF.

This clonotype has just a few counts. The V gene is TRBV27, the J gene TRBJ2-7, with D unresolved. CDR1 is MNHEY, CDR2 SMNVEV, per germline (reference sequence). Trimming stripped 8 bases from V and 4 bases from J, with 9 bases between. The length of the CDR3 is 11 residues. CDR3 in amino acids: CASGHKYEQYF. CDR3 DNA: TGTGCCAGCGGCCACAAGTACGAGCAGTACTTC.

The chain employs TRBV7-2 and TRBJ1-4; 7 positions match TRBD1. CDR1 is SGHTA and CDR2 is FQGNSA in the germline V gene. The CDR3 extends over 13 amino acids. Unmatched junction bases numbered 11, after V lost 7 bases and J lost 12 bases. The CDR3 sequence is CASKPTGSGELFF. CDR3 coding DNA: TGTGCCAGCAAACCGACAGGGTCAGGAGAACTGTTTTTT.

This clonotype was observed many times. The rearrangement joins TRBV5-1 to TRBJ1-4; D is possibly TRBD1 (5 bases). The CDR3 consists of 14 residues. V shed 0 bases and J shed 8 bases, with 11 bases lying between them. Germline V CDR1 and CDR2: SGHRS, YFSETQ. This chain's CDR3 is CASSLDGEGEKLFF. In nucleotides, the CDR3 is TGCGCCAGCAGCTTGGACGGAGAGGGGGAAAAACTGTTTTTT. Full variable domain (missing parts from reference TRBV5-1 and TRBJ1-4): KAGVTQTPRYLIKTRGQQVTLSCSPISGHRSVSWYQQTPGQGLQFLFEYFSETQRNKGNFPGRFSGRQFSNSRSEMNVSTLELGDSALYLCASSLDGEGEKLFFGSGTQLSVL.

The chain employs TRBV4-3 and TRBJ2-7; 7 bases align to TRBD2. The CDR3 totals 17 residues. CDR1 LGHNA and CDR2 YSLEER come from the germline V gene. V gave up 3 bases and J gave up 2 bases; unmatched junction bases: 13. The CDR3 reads CASSQGGRGTIPYEQYF. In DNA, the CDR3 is TGCGCCAGCAGCCAGGGGGGGAGAGGCACTATCCCCTACGAGCAGTACTTC.

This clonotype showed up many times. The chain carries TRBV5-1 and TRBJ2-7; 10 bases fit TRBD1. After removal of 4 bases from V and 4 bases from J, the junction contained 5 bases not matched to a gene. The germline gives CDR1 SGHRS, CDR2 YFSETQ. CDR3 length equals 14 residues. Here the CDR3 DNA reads TGCGCCAGCAGCAAAGGACAGGGGGTTTACGAGCAGTACTTC. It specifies CASSKGQGVYEQYF.

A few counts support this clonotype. The CDR3 coding sequence is TGTGCCAGCAGCCATGAAGGTTCAGGTTGGGAAGCTTTCTTT. Translating it yields CASSHEGSGWEAFF. The rearrangement joins TRBV3-1 to TRBJ1-1; D not resolved. Germline-derived CDR1 and CDR2 are LGHDT and YNNKEL (reference sequence). The V end was cut by 3 bases, the J end by 8 bases, with 16 bases between. The CDR3 sequence is 14 residues long.